Listed here are 8 T cell receptor beta chains from one sample, sequenced in a study of T cells after yellow fever vaccination. Each CDR3 protein is one row after TCRdb ran MiXCR on the 5' RACE reads. The sample holds 600,000 to 750,000 distinct CDR3 sequences, 9% to 15% seen once. The source was PBMCs, collected on the day of the yellow fever booster vaccination. These receptors were collected from a young man who received the YFV17D yellow fever vaccine.

This clonotype occurred a few times. V and J are TRBV7-9 and TRBJ2-4; TRBD2 agrees at 8 bases. CDR1 and CDR2 from the germline V gene are SEHNR and FQNEAQ (reference sequence). The CDR3 consists of 15 residues. V dropped 5 bases and J dropped 6; count of bases not matched to a gene: 9. This CDR3 reads CASSPIAGSLNIQYF. DNA for the CDR3: TGTGCCAGCAGCCCCATAGCGGGAAGCCTAAACATTCAGTACTTC.

This clonotype has just a few counts. The chain links TRBV5-1 to TRBJ2-5; the match to TRBD2 covers 9 bases. CDR1 and CDR2 from the germline V gene are SGHRS and YFSETQ. The V gene end was trimmed by 3 bases and the J gene end by 3 bases; junction bases not matched to a gene: 6. The CDR3 spans 15 residues. CDR3 DNA sequence: TGCGCCAGCAGCTGGAGCGGGAGGTTCGAAGAGACCCAGTACTTC. This encodes CASSWSGRFEETQYF.

The CDR3 loop is CASSPSLGTAPTDTQYF. In nucleotides, the CDR3 is TGTGCCAGCAGCCCTAGCCTCGGGACAGCCCCCACAGATACGCAGTATTTT. V usage is TRBV11-2 and J usage is TRBJ2-3; 7 bases are shared with TRBD1. There are 17 residues in the CDR3. Germline V gene lookup returns CDR1 SGHAT and CDR2 FQNNGV. The V gene end was trimmed by 5 bases and the J gene end by 2 bases; junction bases not matched to a gene: 13.

CDR3 in amino acids: CASSPTPLQYTREQYF. In nucleotides, the CDR3 is TGTGCCAGCAGCCCCACCCCATTGCAGTATACGAGGGAGCAGTACTTC. The rearrangement links TRBV5-6 to TRBJ2-7; D gene uncertain. Germline V lookup: CDR1 SGHDT, CDR2 YYEEEE. CDR3 size: 16 residues. Between the trimmed V and J ends, which lost 4 bases and 7 bases, there was a span of 24 bases.

This clonotype was counted only a few times. The CDR3 nucleotides read TGCAGTGCCCCCCGGGGAGAGGGACCCTACGAGCAGTACTTC. Protein: CSAPRGEGPYEQYF. This chain links TRBV20-1 with TRBJ2-7, with D perhaps assigned TRBD1 or TRBD2 (5 bases each). V lost 6 bases and J 2 bases, leaving 17 bases between the germline ends. This CDR3 is built from 14 residues. Germline lookup yields CDR1 DFQATT and CDR2 SNEGSKA (reference sequence).

This clonotype was counted only a few times. The J gene is TRBJ2-3, the V gene TRBV29-1; 7 bases line up with TRBD1. The CDR3 extends over 12 amino acids. CDR1 is SQVTM, CDR2 ANQGSEA, per germline. Trimming took 7 bases from V and 4 from J; bases not matched to a gene: 5. CDR3 DNA sequence: TGCAGCGCCGTGACAGGGCCAGATACGCAGTATTTT. It is translated as CSAVTGPDTQYF.

This clonotype was seen only a few times. The chain is built from TRBV7-2 and TRBJ1-2, with D possibly matching TRBD1 (6 bases). The CDR3 covers 14 residues. With 4 bases removed from V and 0 bases from J, the gap between germline ends came to 9 bases. Germline CDR1 SGHTA, CDR2 FQGNSA. The CDR3 coding sequence is TGTGCCAGCAGCTCGGACAGTCCTAACTATGGCTACACCTTC. Amino acids: CASSSDSPNYGYTF.

This clonotype was seen a few times. The gene calls are TRBV7-8 and TRBJ2-5; 9 bases align to TRBD2. Trimming removed 5 bases from V and 5 bases from J; junction bases left unmatched: 12. Germline CDR1 is SGHVS and CDR2 is FQNEAQ. The CDR3 runs to 16 residues. CDR3 region: CASSGTAGTSLETQYF. As DNA, the CDR3 is TGTGCCAGCAGCGGCACGGCGGGGACTAGCTTGGAGACCCAGTACTTC.